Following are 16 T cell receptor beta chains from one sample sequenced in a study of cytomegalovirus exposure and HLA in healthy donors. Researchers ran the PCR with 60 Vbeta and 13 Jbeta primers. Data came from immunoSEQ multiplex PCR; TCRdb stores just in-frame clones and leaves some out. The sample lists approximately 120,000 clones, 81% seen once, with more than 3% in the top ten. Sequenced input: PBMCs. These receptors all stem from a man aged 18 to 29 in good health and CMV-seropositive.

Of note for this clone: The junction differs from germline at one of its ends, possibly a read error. CDR3 DNA: TGTGCTAGCAGCTTAGCTACGGGAGATACGCAGTATTTT. It encodes CASSLATGDTQYF. The V gene is TRBV7-7, the J gene TRBJ2-3; D ambiguous. This CDR3 spans 13 amino acids. CDR1 and CDR2 from the germline V gene are SSHAT and FNYEAQ (reference sequence).

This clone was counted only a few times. The CDR3 nucleotides read TGTGCCAGCAGCCAATGGGGGCTCGGGTCGCAGTACTTC. As protein: CASSQWGLGSQYF. The J gene is TRBJ2-7, the V gene TRBV14, with D tentatively TRBD1 (6 bases). CDR3 size: 13 residues. CDR1 is SGHDN, CDR2 FVKESK, per germline. Trimming shortened V by 2 bases and J by 9 bases, and 14 bases separated the two germline ends.

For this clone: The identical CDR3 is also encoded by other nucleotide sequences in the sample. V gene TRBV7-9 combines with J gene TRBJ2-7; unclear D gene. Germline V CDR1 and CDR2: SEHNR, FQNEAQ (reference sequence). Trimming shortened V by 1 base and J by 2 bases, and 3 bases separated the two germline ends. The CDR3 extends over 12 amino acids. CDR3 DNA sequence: TGTGCCAGCAGCTTAGGAGCCTACGAGCAGTACTTC. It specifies CASSLGAYEQYF.

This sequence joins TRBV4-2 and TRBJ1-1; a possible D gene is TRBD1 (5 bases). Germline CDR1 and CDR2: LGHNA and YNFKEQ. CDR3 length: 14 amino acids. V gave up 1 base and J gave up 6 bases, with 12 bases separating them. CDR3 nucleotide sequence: TGTGCCAGCAGCCAAGTTGGGGGGGAGGCTGAAGCTTTCTTT. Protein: CASSQVGGEAEAFF.

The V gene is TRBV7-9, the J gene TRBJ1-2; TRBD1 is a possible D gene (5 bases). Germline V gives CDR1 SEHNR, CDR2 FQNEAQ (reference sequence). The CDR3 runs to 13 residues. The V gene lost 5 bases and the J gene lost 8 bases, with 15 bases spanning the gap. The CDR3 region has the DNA TGTGCCAGCAGCCCGCCGACCCGGACAGGCTACACCTTC. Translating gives CASSPPTRTGYTF. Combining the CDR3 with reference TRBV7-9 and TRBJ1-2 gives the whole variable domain DTGVSQNPRHKITKRGQNVTFRCDPISEHNRLYWYRQTLGQGPEFLTYFQNEAQLEKSRLLSDRFSAERPKGSFSTLEIQRTEQGDSAMYLCASSPPTRTGYTFGSGTRLTVV.

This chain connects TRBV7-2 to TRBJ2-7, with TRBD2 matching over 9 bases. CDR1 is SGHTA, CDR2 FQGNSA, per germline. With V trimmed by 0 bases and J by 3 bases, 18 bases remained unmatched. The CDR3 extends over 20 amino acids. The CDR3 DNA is TGTGCCAGCAGCTTAGCCCCAGAGGTTGCGGGAGGGCCTTTATACTACGAGCAGTACTTC. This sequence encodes CASSLAPEVAGGPLYYEQYF.

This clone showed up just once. The CDR3 region has the DNA TGTGCCAGCAGCTTTCTGGGCGGGGAGCAGTTCTTC. This translates into CASSFLGGEQFF. V usage is TRBV7-2 and J usage is TRBJ2-1; D is perhaps TRBD2 (5 bases). This CDR3 contains 12 residues. V lost 3 bases and J 10 bases, leaving 10 bases between the germline ends. Germline assignment: CDR1 SGHTA and CDR2 FQGNSA.

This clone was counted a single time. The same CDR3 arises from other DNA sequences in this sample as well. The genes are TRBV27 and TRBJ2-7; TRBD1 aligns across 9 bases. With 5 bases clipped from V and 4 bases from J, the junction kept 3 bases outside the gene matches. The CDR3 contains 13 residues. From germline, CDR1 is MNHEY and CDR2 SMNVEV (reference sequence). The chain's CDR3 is CASSPGQGYEQYF. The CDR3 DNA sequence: TGTGCCAGCAGTCCAGGACAGGGGTACGAGCAGTACTTC.

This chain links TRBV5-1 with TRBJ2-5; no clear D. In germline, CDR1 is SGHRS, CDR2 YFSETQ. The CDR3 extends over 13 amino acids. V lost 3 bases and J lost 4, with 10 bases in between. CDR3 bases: TGCGCCAGCAGCTCCTCCCCCGTAGAGACCCAGTACTTC. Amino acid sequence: CASSSSPVETQYF.

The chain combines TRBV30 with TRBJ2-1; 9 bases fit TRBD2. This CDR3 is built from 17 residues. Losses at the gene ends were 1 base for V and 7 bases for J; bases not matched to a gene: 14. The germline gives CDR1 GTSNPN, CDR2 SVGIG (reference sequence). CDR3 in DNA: TGTGCCTGGAGTGCCGCCTCTCGGCGCGGGAGGGATAATGAGCAGTTCTTC. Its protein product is CAWSAASRRGRDNEQFF.

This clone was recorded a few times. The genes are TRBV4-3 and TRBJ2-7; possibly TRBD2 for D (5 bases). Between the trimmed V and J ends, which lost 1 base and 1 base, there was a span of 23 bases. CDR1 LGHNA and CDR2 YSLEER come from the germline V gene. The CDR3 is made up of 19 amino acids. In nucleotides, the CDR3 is TGCGCCAGCAGCCAAGGTCCGGCGGGTTCGCATTTCGATTCCTACGAGCAGTACTTC. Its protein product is CASSQGPAGSHFDSYEQYF.

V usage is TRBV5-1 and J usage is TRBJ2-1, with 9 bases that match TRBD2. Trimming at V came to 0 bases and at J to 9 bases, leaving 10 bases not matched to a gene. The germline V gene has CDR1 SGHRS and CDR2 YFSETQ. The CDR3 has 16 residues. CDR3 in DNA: TGCGCCAGCAGCTTGGGTGTGGCGGGAGGGCCGGTTGAGCAGTTCTTC. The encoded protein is CASSLGVAGGPVEQFF.

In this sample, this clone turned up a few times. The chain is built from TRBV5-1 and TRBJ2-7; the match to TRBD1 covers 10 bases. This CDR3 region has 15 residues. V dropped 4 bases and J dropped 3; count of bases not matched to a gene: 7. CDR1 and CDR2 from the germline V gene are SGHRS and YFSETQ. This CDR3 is CASSDRDRGLYEQYF. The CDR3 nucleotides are TGCGCCAGCAGCGACCGGGACAGGGGTCTCTACGAGCAGTACTTC.

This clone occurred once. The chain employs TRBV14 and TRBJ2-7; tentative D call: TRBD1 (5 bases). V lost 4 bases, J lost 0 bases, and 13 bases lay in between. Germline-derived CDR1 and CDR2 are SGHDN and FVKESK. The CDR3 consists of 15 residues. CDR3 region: CASSPRQRSSYEQYF. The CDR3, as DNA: TGTGCCAGCAGCCCCCGACAGCGATCCTCCTACGAGCAGTACTTC.

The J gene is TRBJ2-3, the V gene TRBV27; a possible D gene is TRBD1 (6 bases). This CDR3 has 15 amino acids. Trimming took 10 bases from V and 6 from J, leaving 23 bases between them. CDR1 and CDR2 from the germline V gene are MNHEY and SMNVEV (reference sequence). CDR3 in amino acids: CATRGKVETGDTQYF. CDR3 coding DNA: TGTGCCACCAGGGGCAAAGTAGAGACCGGTGATACGCAGTATTTT.

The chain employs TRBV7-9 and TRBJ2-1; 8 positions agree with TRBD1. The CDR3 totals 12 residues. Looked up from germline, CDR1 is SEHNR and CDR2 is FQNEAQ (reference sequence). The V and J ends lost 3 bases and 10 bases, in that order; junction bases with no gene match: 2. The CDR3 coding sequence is TGTGCCAGCAGCTTGGGACAGGAGGAGCAGTTCTTC. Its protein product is CASSLGQEEQFF.